The present T cell receptor beta chain was sequenced within a study of blood T cell repertoires in COVID-19. In the study overall: Samples representing acute and convalescent COVID-19 were sourced from the United States, Italy and Spain. PBMCs, B-cell-depleted T cells, or T cells provided the cDNA or gDNA that made up the material.

The CDR3 is made up of 15 amino acids. The trim removed 6 bases at V and 7 bases at J, leaving 17 bases unmatched. CDR1 is DFQATT, CDR2 SNEGSKA, per germline (reference sequence). As originally analysed: Reference gene primers were amplified, and this amplification served to estimate nucleated cell counts. The data were produced by immunoSEQ multiplex PCR, yet TCRdb's version contains in-frame clones alone and is incomplete. D and trimming were read from the DNA, whereas the V and J calls and clone size are those reported in that table. The table has 90,000 to 100,000 clones, around 75% seen once; the top ten hold around a quarter. This clone was counted ten times or more.

Sequenced sample: peripheral blood. The V call is TRBV20-1, the J call TRBJ1-2; 7 bases line up with TRBD1. This sequence originates from a man between 70 and 80 years old with acute or convalescent COVID-19. CDR3 in amino acids: CSASWDSSIRGGYTF. CDR3 sequence (DNA): TGCAGTGCGAGTTGGGACAGCAGCATTAGGGGTGGCTACACCTTC.